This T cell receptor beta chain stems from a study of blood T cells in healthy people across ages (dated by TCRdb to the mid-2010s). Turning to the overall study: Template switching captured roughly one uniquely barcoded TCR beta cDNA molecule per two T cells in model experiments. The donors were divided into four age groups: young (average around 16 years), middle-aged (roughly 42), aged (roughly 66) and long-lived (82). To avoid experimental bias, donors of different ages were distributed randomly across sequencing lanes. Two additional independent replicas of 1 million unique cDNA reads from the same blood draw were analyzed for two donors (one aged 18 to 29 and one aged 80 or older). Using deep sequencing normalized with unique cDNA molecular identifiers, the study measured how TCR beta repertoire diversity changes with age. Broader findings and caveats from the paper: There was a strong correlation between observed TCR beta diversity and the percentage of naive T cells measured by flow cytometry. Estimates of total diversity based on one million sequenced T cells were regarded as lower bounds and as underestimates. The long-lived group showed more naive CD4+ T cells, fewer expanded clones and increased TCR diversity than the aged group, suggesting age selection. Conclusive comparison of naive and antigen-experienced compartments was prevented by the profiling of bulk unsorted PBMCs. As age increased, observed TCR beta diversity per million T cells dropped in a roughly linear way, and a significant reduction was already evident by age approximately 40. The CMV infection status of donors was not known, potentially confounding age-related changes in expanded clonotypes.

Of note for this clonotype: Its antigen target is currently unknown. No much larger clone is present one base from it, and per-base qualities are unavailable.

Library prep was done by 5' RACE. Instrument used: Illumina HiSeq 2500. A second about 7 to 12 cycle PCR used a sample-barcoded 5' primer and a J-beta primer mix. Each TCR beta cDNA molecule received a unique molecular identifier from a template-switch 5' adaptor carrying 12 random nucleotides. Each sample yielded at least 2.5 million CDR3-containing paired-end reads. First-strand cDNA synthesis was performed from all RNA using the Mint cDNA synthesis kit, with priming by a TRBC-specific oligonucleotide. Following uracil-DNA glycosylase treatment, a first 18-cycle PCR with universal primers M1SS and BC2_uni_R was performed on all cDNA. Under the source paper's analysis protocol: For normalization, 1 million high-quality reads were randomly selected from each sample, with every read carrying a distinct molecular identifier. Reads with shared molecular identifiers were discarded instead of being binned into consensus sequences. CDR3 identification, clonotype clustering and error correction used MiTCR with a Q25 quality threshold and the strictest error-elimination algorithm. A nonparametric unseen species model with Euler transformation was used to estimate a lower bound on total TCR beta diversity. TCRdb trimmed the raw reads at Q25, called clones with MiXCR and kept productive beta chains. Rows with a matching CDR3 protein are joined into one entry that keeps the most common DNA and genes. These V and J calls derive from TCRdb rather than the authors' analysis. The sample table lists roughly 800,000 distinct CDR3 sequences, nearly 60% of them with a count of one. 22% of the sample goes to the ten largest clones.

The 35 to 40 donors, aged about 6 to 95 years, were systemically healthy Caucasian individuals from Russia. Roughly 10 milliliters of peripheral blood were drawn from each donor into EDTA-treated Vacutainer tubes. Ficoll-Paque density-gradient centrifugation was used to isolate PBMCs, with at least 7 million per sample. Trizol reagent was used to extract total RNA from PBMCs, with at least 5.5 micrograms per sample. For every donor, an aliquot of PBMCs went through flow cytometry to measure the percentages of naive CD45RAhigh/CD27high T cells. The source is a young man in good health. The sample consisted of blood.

The CDR3 is CSAPRTSGPNEQFF. The DNA sequence is as follows: TGCAGTGCCCCTAGGACTAGCGGCCCCAATGAGCAGTTCTTC. The receptor chain draws on TRBV20-1 and TRBJ2-1; 10 junctional bases match TRBD2. Including the terminal cysteine and phenylalanine, the CDR3 comprises 14 residues. Only the CDR3 DNA stays, 42 bases, in frame from base 1. From the germline V gene (reference sequence), CDR1 is DFQATT and CDR2 is SNEGSKA. From V the trimming removes 6 bases and from J it removes 6 bases, while the gene matches leave 8 bases of the junction unaccounted for.